The rows below give T cell receptor beta chains drawn from one sample of a study of T cell responses to AZD1222 COVID-19 vaccine. Repertoires were generated with immunoSEQ multiplex PCR, while TCRdb's copy carries only in-frame clones and drops some. The sample consists of about 120,000 clones, over 75% of them appearing once. The sample consisted of peripheral blood, taken on day 0 of AZD1222 vaccination. The receptor set was obtained from an adult in good health. The CDR3 runs from the conserved cysteine through the conserved F or W. Fields, in order: J gene, D gene, V gene, CDR3 protein. A D gene is named only where the DNA matches it firmly.

>TRBJ1-4|TRBD1|TRBV5-1
CASSIGQGSEKLFF
>TRBJ1-5|TRBD1|TRBV19
CASSIVDRGGQPQHF
>TRBJ2-7|-|TRBV4-2
CASSQDYTPYEQYF
>TRBJ1-4|TRBD1|TRBV5-6
CASNPTGLDEKLFF
>TRBJ1-2|TRBD1|TRBV11-3
CASSFHSDRGFGYTF
>TRBJ1-5|-|TRBV7-2
CASSLGTWADNQPQHF
>TRBJ2-7|-|TRBV28
CASSPGTHEQYF
>TRBJ1-1|TRBD1|TRBV28
CASSFDRGQDEAFF
>TRBJ1-1|-|TRBV9
CASSVWGAGNTEAFF
>TRBJ1-1|TRBD1|TRBV29-1
CSVGQGTNTEAFF
>TRBJ2-2|-|TRBV6-5
CASSFDTGELFF
>TRBJ1-5|TRBD1|TRBV18
CASSRDRGLNQPQHF
>TRBJ1-2|TRBD1|TRBV24-1
CATSDPGGSKGYTF
>TRBJ1-3|-|TRBV6-1
CASSESEGVSGNTIYF
>TRBJ2-1|TRBD1|TRBV9
CASSVDRGSYNEQFF
>TRBJ1-2|-|TRBV28
CASSSVPPPNYGYTF